The clone carrying this T cell receptor (beta chain) was counted between two and nine times. When the RNA was reverse transcribed, random hexamers were used with an input of about 0.5 to 1 ug. MiXCR was run by TCRdb on the immunoSEQ multiplex PCR reads, yielding one entry per CDR3 protein. The sample has around 140,000 distinct CDR3 sequences; 80% are singletons. V shed 8 bases and J 7 bases; nucleotides not matched to a gene: 8. This CDR3 is built from 14 residues. The germline gives CDR1 MNHNS, CDR2 SASEGT. This specimen belongs to a study of CD8 T cells in Susac syndrome. This sequence originates from a human donor with multiple sclerosis. V and J are TRBV6-1 and TRBJ2-1; 10 bases align to TRBD2. The sequencing sample was made of CD8+ T cells from PBMCs. The CDR3: CASLGLAADNEQFF. The CDR3 coding sequence is TGTGCCAGCCTCGGACTAGCGGCGGATAATGAGCAGTTCTTC.